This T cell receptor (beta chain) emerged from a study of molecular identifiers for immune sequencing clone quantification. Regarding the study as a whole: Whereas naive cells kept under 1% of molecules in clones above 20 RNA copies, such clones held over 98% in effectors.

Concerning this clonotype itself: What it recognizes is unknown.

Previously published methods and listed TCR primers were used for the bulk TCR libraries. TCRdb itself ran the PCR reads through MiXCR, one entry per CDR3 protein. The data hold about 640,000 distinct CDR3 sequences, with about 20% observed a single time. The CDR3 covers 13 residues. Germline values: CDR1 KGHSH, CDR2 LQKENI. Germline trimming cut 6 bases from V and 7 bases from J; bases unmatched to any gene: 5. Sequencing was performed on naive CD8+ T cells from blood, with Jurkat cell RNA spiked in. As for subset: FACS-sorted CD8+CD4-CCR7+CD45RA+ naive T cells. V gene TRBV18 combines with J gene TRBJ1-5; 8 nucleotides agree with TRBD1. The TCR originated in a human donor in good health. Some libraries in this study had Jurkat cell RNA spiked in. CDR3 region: CASSAGGIQPQHF. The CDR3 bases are TGTGCCAGCTCCGCAGGGGGCATCCAGCCCCAGCATTTT. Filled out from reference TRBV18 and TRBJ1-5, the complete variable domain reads NAGVMQNPRHLVRRRGQEARLRCSPMKGHSHVYWYRQLPEEGLKFMVYLQKENIIDESGMPKERFSAEFPKEGPSILRIQQVVRGDSAAYFCASSAGGIQPQHFGDGTRLSIL.